The 2 T cell receptor beta chains presented below share a single source sample, sequenced in a study of blood T cell repertoires in COVID-19. Generated by immunoSEQ multiplex PCR, the TCRdb table keeps only in-frame clones and is missing some. Here the sample spans under 130,000 clones, roughly 84% being singletons. Sequenced sample: peripheral blood. These receptors all come from a human donor in a cohort sampled during active or convalescent COVID-19.

This clone has only one observation. This sequence joins TRBV5-4 and TRBJ2-7; unclear D gene. CDR3 length: 15 residues. The V gene lost 0 bases and the J gene lost 3 bases, with 13 bases spanning the gap. Germline CDR1 and CDR2: SGHNT and YYREEE (reference sequence). CDR3 DNA: TGTGCCAGCAGCTTGGGTGCCAACTCAATCTACGAGCAGTACTTC. Protein: CASSLGANSIYEQYF.

The chain couples TRBV6-5 to TRBJ2-7; 9 bases agree with TRBD1. The J segment lost 7 bases and the V segment lost 2 bases, leaving 9 bases of the junction unmatched. The CDR3 is 15 residues long. CDR1 and CDR2 from the germline V gene are MNHEY and SVGAGI. CDR3 sequence (DNA): TGTGCCAGCAGTTACAGGTTACAGGGGGCGGGTGAGCAGTACTTC. Amino acids: CASSYRLQGAGEQYF.